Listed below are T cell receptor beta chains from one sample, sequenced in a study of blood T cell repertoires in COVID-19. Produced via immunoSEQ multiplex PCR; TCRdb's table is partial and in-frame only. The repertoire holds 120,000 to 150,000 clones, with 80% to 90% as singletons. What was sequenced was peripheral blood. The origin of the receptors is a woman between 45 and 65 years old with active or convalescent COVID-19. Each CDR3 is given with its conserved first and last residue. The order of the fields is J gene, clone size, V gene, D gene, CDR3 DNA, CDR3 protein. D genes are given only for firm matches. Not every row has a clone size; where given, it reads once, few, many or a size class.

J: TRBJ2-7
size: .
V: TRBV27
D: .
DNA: TGTGCCAGCAGTCCCCAAGCGCTGGGCGAGCAGTACTTC
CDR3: CASSPQALGEQYF

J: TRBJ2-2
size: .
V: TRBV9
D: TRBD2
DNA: TGTGCCAGCAGCCGCGGGGGAGCGATGAACACCGGGGAGCTGTTTTTT
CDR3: CASSRGGAMNTGELFF

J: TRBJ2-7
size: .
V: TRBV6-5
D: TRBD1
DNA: TGTGCCAGCAGGGGACAGTCCCACGAGCAGTACTTC
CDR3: CASRGQSHEQYF

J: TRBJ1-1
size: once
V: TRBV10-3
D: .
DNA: TGTGCCATCAGTGAGAGGGCGGGAACGAACACTGAAGCTTTCTTT
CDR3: CAISERAGTNTEAFF

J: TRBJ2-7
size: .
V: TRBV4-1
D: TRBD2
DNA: TGCGCCAGCAGCCAAGGTCTAGCGGGGTATGAGCAGTACTTC
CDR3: CASSQGLAGYEQYF

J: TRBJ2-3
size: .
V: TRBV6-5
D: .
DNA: TGTGCCAGCAGCACTGGCGCTAGCTTCACAGATACGCAGTATTTT
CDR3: CASSTGASFTDTQYF

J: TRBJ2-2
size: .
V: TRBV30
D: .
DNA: TGTGCCTGGAGCCTAGGTGGAGGGATCGCCGGGGAGCTGTTTTTT
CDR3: CAWSLGGGIAGELFF

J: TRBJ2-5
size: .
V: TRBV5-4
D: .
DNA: TGTGCCAGCAGCAACAGGGTCGAAGAGACCCAGTACTTC
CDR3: CASSNRVEETQYF

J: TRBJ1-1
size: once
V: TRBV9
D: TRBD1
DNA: TGTGCCAGCAGCACCAGGACAGGGGACGACACTGAAGCTTTCTTT
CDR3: CASSTRTGDDTEAFF

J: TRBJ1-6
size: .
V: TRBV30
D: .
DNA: TGTGCCTGGGATCCTAGCGGTAATTCACCCCTCCACTTT
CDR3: CAWDPSGNSPLHF

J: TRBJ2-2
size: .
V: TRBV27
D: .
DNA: TGTGCCAGCACAAAACTGGCGGCGAACACCGGGGAGCTGTTTTTT
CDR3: CASTKLAANTGELFF

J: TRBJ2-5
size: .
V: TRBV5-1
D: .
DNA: TGCGCCAGCAGCTTGGTGGGGGCAGAGACCCAGTACTTC
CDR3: CASSLVGAETQYF

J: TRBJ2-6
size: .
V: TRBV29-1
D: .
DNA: TGCAGCGCTCAGACAGATACTAACTCTGGGGCCAACGTCCTGACTTTC
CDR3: CSAQTDTNSGANVLTF

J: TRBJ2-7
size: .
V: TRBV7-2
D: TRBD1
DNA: TGTGCCAGCAGCTTAGCTCCCGTCGAATACAGGGGGTACTACGAGCAGTACTTC
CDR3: CASSLAPVEYRGYYEQYF

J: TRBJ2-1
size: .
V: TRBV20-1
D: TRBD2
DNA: TGCAGTGCTAGTAAGATAGGACTAGTGTCCTACAATGAGCAGTTCTTC
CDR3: CSASKIGLVSYNEQFF

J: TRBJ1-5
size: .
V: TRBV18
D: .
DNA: TGTGCCAGCTCACCAGTCGGGAGCAATCAGCCCCAGCATTTT
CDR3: CASSPVGSNQPQHF

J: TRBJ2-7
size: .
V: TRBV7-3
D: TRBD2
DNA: TGTGCCAGCAGCTCAGGGTCGACTAGCGGGAGTGGCGAGCAGTACTTC
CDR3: CASSSGSTSGSGEQYF

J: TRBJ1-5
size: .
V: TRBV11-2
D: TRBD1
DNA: TGTGCCAGCAGCAGACGTGGGACAGGGGGCGCGTATAGCAATCAGCCCCAGCATTTT
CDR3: CASSRRGTGGAYSNQPQHF

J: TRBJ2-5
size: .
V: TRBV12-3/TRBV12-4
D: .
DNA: TGTGCCAGCAGTCGGGGGATAGAGACCCAGTACTTC
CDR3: CASSRGIETQYF

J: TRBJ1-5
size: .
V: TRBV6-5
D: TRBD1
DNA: TGTGCCAGCAGTAAACAGGGGTATCAGCCCCAGCATTTT
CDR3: CASSKQGYQPQHF

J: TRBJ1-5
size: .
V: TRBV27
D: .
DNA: TGTGCCAGCAGTTTATCGGCAGGGAACAATCAGCCCCAGCATTTT
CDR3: CASSLSAGNNQPQHF

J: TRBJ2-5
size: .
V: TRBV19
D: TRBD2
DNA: TGTGCCAGTAGTATAGTTCCGGCGGGGGGCCACCAGTACTTC
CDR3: CASSIVPAGGHQYF

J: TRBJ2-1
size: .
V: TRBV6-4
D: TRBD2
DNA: TGTGCCAGCAGCGAAGTAGGCGGGAGTAATAATGAGCAGTTCTTC
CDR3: CASSEVGGSNNEQFF

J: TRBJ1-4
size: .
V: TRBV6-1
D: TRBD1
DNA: TGTGCCAGCAGTGATCGACAGGGAGGAGAAAAACTGTTTTTT
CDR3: CASSDRQGGEKLFF

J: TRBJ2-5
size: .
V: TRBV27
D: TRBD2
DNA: TGTGCCAGTTCAAGCGGGAGACGAGAGACCCAGTACTTC
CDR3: CASSSGRRETQYF

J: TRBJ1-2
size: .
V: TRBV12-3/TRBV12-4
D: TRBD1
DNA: TGTGCCAGCAGTCCGGGACAGGGAGGCTACACCTTC
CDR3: CASSPGQGGYTF

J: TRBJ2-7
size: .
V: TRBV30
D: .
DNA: TGTGCCTGGTCGTCAGGGTATGGTTCCTACGAGCAGTACTTC
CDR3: CAWSSGYGSYEQYF

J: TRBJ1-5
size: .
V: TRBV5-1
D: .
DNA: TGCGCCAGCAGCTTGGACCCAGGGCAAGGGCAGCCCCAGCATTTT
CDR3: CASSLDPGQGQPQHF

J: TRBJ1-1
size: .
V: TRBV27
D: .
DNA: TGTGCCAGCAGTTTATTCCGGGGAGTGGGGTATACTGAAGCTTTCTTT
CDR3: CASSLFRGVGYTEAFF

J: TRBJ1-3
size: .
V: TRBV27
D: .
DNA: TGTGCCAGCAGTTTAAGAAAGGGGGCTGGAAACACCATATATTTT
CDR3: CASSLRKGAGNTIYF

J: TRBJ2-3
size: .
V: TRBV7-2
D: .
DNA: TGTGCCAGCAGCTTAGCATACTCCACAGATACGCAGTATTTT
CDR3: CASSLAYSTDTQYF

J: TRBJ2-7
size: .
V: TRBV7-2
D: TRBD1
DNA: TGTGCCAGCAGCTTCCGGGACAGGCCCTACGAGCAGTACTTC
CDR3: CASSFRDRPYEQYF

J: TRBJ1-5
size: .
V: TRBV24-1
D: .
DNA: TGTGCCACCAGTGATTCAGGGTCCCTTAATCAGCCCCAGCATTTT
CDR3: CATSDSGSLNQPQHF

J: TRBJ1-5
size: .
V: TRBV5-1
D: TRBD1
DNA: TGCGCCAGCAGCTTGACAGGGGATAGCAATCAGCCCCAGCATTTT
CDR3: CASSLTGDSNQPQHF

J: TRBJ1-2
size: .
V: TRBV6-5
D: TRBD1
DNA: TGTGCCAGCAGTCGACAGGGGAGCTATGGCTACACCTTC
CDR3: CASSRQGSYGYTF

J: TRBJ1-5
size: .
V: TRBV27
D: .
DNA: TGTGCCAGCAGTCCCCAAAAACCTCCGGGAGGGACAAGAAATAGCAATCAGCCCCAGCATTTT
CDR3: CASSPQKPPGGTRNSNQPQHF

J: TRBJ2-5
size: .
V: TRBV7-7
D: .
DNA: TGTGCTAGCAGCTTTGGTCCGGGAGACCAAGAGACCCAGTACTTC
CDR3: CASSFGPGDQETQYF

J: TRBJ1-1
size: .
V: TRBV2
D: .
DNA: TGTGCCAGCAGACCGAGTGCCCTGAACACTGAAGCTTTCTTT
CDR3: CASRPSALNTEAFF

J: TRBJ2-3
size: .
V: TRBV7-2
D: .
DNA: TGTGCCAGCAGCTCCACCTGGGGACAGAGTAATAGGGGGGCAGATACGCAGTATTTT
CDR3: CASSSTWGQSNRGADTQYF

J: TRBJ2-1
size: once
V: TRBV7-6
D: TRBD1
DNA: TGTGCCAGCAGCGTAGAGGACAGGGGGTATGAGCAGTTCTTC
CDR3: CASSVEDRGYEQFF

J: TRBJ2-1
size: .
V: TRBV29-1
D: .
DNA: TGCAGCGTTGAAGGATTGAGGGATGAGCAGTTCTTC
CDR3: CSVEGLRDEQFF

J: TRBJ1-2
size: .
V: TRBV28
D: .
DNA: TGTGCCACCATCAACCGGGAGTTCCAATATGGCTACACCTTC
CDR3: CATINREFQYGYTF

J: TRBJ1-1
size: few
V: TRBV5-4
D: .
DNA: TGTGCCAGCAGCTTGGGAGGGCGGTCTTTTGACACTGAAGCTTTCTTT
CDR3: CASSLGGRSFDTEAFF

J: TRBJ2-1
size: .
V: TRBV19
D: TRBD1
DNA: TGTGCCAGTAGTATAGACGGGACAGGGAATGAGCAGTTCTTC
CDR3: CASSIDGTGNEQFF

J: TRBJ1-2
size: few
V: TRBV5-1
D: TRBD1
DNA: TGCGCCAGCAGAATTCTAGGACAGGGGGCGCGGGGCTACACCTTC
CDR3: CASRILGQGARGYTF

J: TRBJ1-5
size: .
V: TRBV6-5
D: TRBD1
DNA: TGTGCCAGCAGTCCCAAGGGACAGGGGAATCAGCCCCAGCATTTT
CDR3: CASSPKGQGNQPQHF

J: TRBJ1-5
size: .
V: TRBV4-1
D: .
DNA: TGCGCCAGCAGCCAGTACCCGGGATGGGATCAGCCCCAGCATTTT
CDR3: CASSQYPGWDQPQHF

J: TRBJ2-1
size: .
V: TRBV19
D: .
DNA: TGTGCCAGTAGTGGACCTCCTGGGGGAGGCCCCCACAATGAGCAGTTCTTC
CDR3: CASSGPPGGGPHNEQFF

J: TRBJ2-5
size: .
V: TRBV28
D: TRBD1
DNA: TGTGCCAGCAGTTTGGCAGGGGGCGAAGAGACCCAGTACTTC
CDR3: CASSLAGGEETQYF

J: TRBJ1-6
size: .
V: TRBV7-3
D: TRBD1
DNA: TGTGCCAGCAGCGAACGGGGGACAGGCAATTCACCCCTCCACTTT
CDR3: CASSERGTGNSPLHF

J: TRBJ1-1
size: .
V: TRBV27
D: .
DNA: TGTGCCAGCAGCCCACAGGGATGGACTGAAGCTTTCTTT
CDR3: CASSPQGWTEAFF

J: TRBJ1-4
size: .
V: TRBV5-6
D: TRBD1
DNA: TGTGCCAGCAGCTTGACAGGGGGTGAAAAACTGTTTTTT
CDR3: CASSLTGGEKLFF

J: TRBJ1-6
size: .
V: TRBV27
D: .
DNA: TGTGCCAGCAGATCAATTGGCAATTCACCCCTCCACTTT
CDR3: CASRSIGNSPLHF